This T cell receptor (beta chain) was observed in a study of T cells in localized non-small cell lung cancer. Whole-study findings and limits: Higher T cell density in the blood was associated with longer overall survival, whereas higher adjacent-lung clonality associated with shorter survival.

Profiling relied on immunoSEQ multiplex PCR, and the TCRdb table lists in-frame clones only, not all of them. Found here are almost 40,000 clones, around 79% of them singletons; the top ten hold about a third. V lost 1 base to trimming and J lost 6 bases, with 12 bases between them. CDR1 and CDR2 (germline): SNHLY, FYNNEI. The CDR3 sequence is 14 residues long. A note on this clone: Its antigen is as yet unknown.

This receptor was identified in a woman aged 35 to 75 with stage II squamous cell lung carcinoma. Here the sequenced sample was PBMCs, taken before any cancer treatment. This sequence joins TRBV2 and TRBJ1-1; D is uncertain. The CDR3 loop reads CASSEGLGLAEAFF. The DNA of the CDR3 is TGTGCCAGCAGTGAAGGGTTAGGGCTCGCTGAAGCTTTCTTT.